Listed here are 28 T cell receptor beta chains from one sample, sequenced in a study of cytotoxic CD8 clonotypes in ibrutinib-treated CLL. The protocol was immunoSEQ multiplex PCR, while the TCRdb copy is restricted to in-frame clones and leaves out a portion. Counted here are roughly 130,000 clones, 70% to 80% occurring once; the ten biggest clones make up roughly 13%. Source: PBMCs, taken after 12 months of ibrutinib treatment. These receptors originate from a human donor with chronic lymphocytic leukemia.

This clone was counted between two and nine times. The chain is built from TRBV11-3 and TRBJ2-1; no clear D. This CDR3 is built from 13 residues. The V gene's germline CDR1 is SGHNT and CDR2 YENEEA. V lost 5 bases, J lost 4 bases, and 9 bases lay in between. The CDR3 DNA reads TGTGCCAGCAGCCCCCCGTGGTACAATGAGCAGTTCTTC. Its protein is CASSPPWYNEQFF.

The CDR3 sequence is CASSQGRSSGFETQYF. CDR3 nucleotide sequence: TGTGCCAGCAGCCAGGGCCGATCTAGCGGGTTTGAGACCCAGTACTTC. This chain links TRBV4-2 with TRBJ2-5, with TRBD2 matching over 8 bases. Germline loops: CDR1 LGHNA, CDR2 YNFKEQ. CDR3 length equals 16 residues. Germline trimming cut 3 bases from V and 5 bases from J; bases unmatched to any gene: 11.

The rearrangement joins TRBV5-1 to TRBJ1-1; D unclear. Trimming pared 4 bases from V and 4 bases from J, leaving 14 bases between. Germline CDR1 reads SGHRS; CDR2 reads YFSETQ. The CDR3 has 14 residues. This chain's CDR3 is CASSPLASSTEAFF. The CDR3 DNA reads TGCGCCAGCAGCCCACTAGCTAGTAGCACTGAAGCTTTCTTT.

This clone was picked up one time. The chain recombines TRBV7-3 with TRBJ2-1; no definite D call. V dropped 0 bases and J dropped 0 bases, with 6 bases sitting between them. Germline V gene sequence: CDR1 SGHTA, CDR2 FQGTGA. The CDR3 runs 15 residues. The CDR3 spells CASSLTAISYNEQFF. CDR3 bases: TGTGCCAGCAGCTTAACAGCGATCTCCTACAATGAGCAGTTCTTC. The full variable domain, its missing parts supplied by reference TRBV7-3 and TRBJ2-1, is GAGVSQTPSNKVTEKGKYVELRCDPISGHTALYWYRQSLGQGPEFLIYFQGTGAADDSGLPNDRFFAVRPEGSVSTLKIQRTERGDSAVYLCASSLTAISYNEQFFGPGTRLTVL.

The rearrangement uses TRBV7-2 and TRBJ2-7; unclear D gene. Trimming shortened V by 3 bases and J by 4 bases, and 10 bases separated the two germline ends. Germline lookup yields CDR1 SGHTA and CDR2 FQGNSA. CDR3 length: 13 residues. CDR3 loop: CASSFGGEYEQYF. DNA for the CDR3: TGTGCCAGCAGCTTTGGTGGCGAGTACGAGCAGTACTTC.

The rearrangement uses TRBV5-1 and TRBJ2-1, with TRBD2 as a possible D gene (5 bases). This CDR3 comprises 12 residues. CDR1 and CDR2 (germline): SGHRS, YFSETQ. Trimming stripped 2 bases from V and 9 bases from J, with 9 bases between. CDR3 amino acids: CASSFPEGEQFF. DNA of the CDR3: TGCGCCAGCAGCTTTCCAGAGGGTGAGCAGTTCTTC.

Remarks on this clone: The sample has other DNA sequences that encode this CDR3 too. The chain has TRBV18 and TRBJ1-2; 7 nucleotides agree with TRBD1. This CDR3 is built from 13 residues. Trimming took 5 bases from V and 4 from J; bases not matched to a gene: 4. The germline gives CDR1 KGHSH, CDR2 LQKENI. CDR3 sequence: CASSAGTAYGYTF. DNA of the CDR3: TGTGCCAGCTCAGCCGGGACAGCCTATGGCTACACCTTC.

DNA of the CDR3: TGTGCCAGCAGCCGGGACGGGACTAGCAATCAGCCCCAGCATTTT. It encodes CASSRDGTSNQPQHF. The rearrangement links TRBV7-9 to TRBJ1-5; tentative D call: TRBD1 (5 bases). V lost 5 bases to trimming and J lost 0 bases, with 11 bases between them. There are 15 residues in the CDR3. Per the germline V gene, CDR1 is SEHNR and CDR2 is FQNEAQ (reference sequence).

With regard to this clone: One end of the junction is discordant with germline, which a read error may explain. This chain joins TRBV4-3 and TRBJ1-2; TRBD1 matches at 7 bases. Looked up from germline, CDR1 is LGHNA and CDR2 is YSLEER. The CDR3 is 16 amino acids. The CDR3 protein is CASSRSKTHGTVGYTF. The DNA of the CDR3 is TGCGCCAGCAGCCGCAGCAAAACCCACGGGACAGTCGGCTACACCTTT.

The CDR3 nucleotides read TGCGCCAGCAGCCAAGAAGGCCCCGAGGCAGCGAACACCGGGGAGCTGTTTTTT. It codes for CASSQEGPEAANTGELFF. The chain uses TRBV4-1 and TRBJ2-2, with D unclear. The V end lost 0 bases, the J end lost 0 bases, and 14 bases lay between the germline ends. CDR3 length: 18 residues. Germline V gene lookup returns CDR1 MGHRA and CDR2 YSYEKL.

The chain is built from TRBV6-5 and TRBJ2-2, with 9 bases identical to TRBD2. From germline, CDR1 is MNHEY and CDR2 SVGAGI. This CDR3 is built from 16 residues. The V gene end was trimmed by 4 bases and the J gene end by 0 bases; junction bases not matched to a gene: 3. The CDR3 region has the DNA TGTGCCAGCAGTTTACTAGCGGGTCCGAACACCGGGGAGCTGTTTTTT. It is translated as CASSLLAGPNTGELFF.

The V gene is TRBV5-1, the J gene TRBJ2-3; D uncertain. The V gene lost 4 bases and the J gene lost 2 bases, with 5 bases spanning the gap. CDR1 SGHRS and CDR2 YFSETQ come from the germline V gene. The CDR3 is 12 amino acids. The chain's CDR3 is CASSVATDTQYF. The CDR3 DNA is TGCGCCAGCAGCGTCGCCACAGATACGCAGTATTTT. Full variable domain (outside the CDR3, taken from reference TRBV5-1 and TRBJ2-3): KAGVTQTPRYLIKTRGQQVTLSCSPISGHRSVSWYQQTPGQGLQFLFEYFSETQRNKGNFPGRFSGRQFSNSRSEMNVSTLELGDSALYLCASSVATDTQYFGPGTRLTVL.

This chain joins TRBV11-3 and TRBJ2-5; TRBD1 agrees at 7 bases. The J segment lost 2 bases and the V segment lost 0 bases, leaving 3 bases of the junction unmatched. This CDR3 spans 15 amino acids. Germline V gene sequence: CDR1 SGHNT, CDR2 YENEEA. CDR3 in DNA: TGTGCCAGCAGCTTAGACGGGACAGCGCAAGAGACCCAGTACTTC. Amino acids: CASSLDGTAQETQYF.

The genes are TRBV28 and TRBJ1-1; D uncertain. Germline lookup yields CDR1 MDHEN and CDR2 SYDVKM. The length of the CDR3 is 13 residues. The V and J ends lost 10 bases and 1 base respectively, with 13 bases between them. The CDR3 loop reads CATQLPGNTEAFF. CDR3 nucleotide sequence: TGTGCCACCCAGCTTCCGGGGAACACTGAAGCTTTCTTT.

In this sample, this clone turned up once. This chain's CDR3 is CASSFRGRNWEQYF. In DNA form, the CDR3 reads TGCGCCAGCAGCTTTCGCGGGAGGAATTGGGAGCAGTACTTC. The V and J genes are TRBV5-1 and TRBJ2-7; 8 bases align to TRBD2. This CDR3 region has 14 residues. The junction had 8 bases not matched to a gene; V was cut back by 2 bases and J by 7 bases. Germline V lookup: CDR1 SGHRS, CDR2 YFSETQ.

The chain is built from TRBV7-3 and TRBJ2-1; no reliable D call. In germline, CDR1 is SGHTA, CDR2 FQGTGA. The V end lost 5 bases, the J end lost 8 bases, and 13 bases lay between the germline ends. The CDR3 length is 13 residues. The CDR3 region is CASSHTTDYEQFF. DNA for the CDR3: TGTGCCAGCAGCCATACTACCGACTATGAGCAGTTCTTC.

The chain uses TRBV19 and TRBJ1-5, with D possibly TRBD1 on 6 matching bases. V lost 4 bases, J lost 2 bases, and 15 bases lay in between. The CDR3 totals 16 residues. CDR1 LNHDA and CDR2 SQIVND come from the germline V gene (reference sequence). The CDR3 DNA is TGTGCCAGTAGTACAACTGGGGGCGGGGGCAATCAGCCCCAGCATTTT. Residues: CASSTTGGGGNQPQHF.

The V and J genes are TRBV4-2 and TRBJ2-1; a possible D gene is TRBD1 (6 bases). This CDR3 comprises 15 residues. In germline, CDR1 is LGHNA, CDR2 YNFKEQ. V was shortened by 0 bases and J by 5 bases, with 11 bases between the two germline ends. The CDR3 coding sequence is TGTGCCAGCAGCCAAGATCGCGACAGGCACAATGAGCAGTTCTTC. Its protein is CASSQDRDRHNEQFF.

V gene TRBV5-1 combines with J gene TRBJ1-2; 9 bases match TRBD1. V dropped 4 bases and J dropped 5; count of bases not matched to a gene: 9. The CDR3 runs 15 residues. CDR1 and CDR2 (germline): SGHRS, YFSETQ. CDR3 DNA sequence: TGCGCCAGCAGCGGAGGGACAGGGTTGGGTTATGGCTACACCTTC. This translates into CASSGGTGLGYGYTF.

V is TRBV4-1 and J is TRBJ2-7; D possibly corresponds to TRBD1 (6 bases). V was pared by 1 base and J by 0 bases, with 10 bases between. The germline V gene encodes CDR1 MGHRA and CDR2 YSYEKL. CDR3 length equals 15 residues. The CDR3 spells CASSQGAGDSYEQYF. DNA for the CDR3: TGCGCCAGCAGCCAAGGCGCAGGGGACTCCTACGAGCAGTACTTC.

J is TRBJ1-1 and V is TRBV7-9; perhaps TRBD1 as D (6 bases). This CDR3 comprises 13 residues. V was cut by 1 base and J by 7 bases, with 10 bases left in between. Germline V gene lookup returns CDR1 SEHNR and CDR2 FQNEAQ (reference sequence). In nucleotides, the CDR3 is TGTGCCAGCAGCTTAGGGGGGGCGAGTGAAGCTTTCTTT. The encoded protein is CASSLGGASEAFF.

The J gene is TRBJ1-3, the V gene TRBV9; D gene unclear. CDR1 is SGDLS, CDR2 YYNGEE, per germline. Trimming shortened V by 1 base and J by 0 bases, and 14 bases separated the two germline ends. The CDR3 loop spans 17 amino acids. The CDR3, as DNA: TGTGCCAGCAGCGTAAAGCACAGTTCAAGCTCTGGAAACACCATATATTTT. It yields the protein CASSVKHSSSSGNTIYF.

The chain employs TRBV6-5 and TRBJ2-4; the D gene is possibly TRBD2 (6 bases). V was cut by 0 bases and J by 0 bases, with 6 bases left in between. Germline lookup yields CDR1 MNHEY and CDR2 SVGAGI. This CDR3 is built from 15 residues. The CDR3 DNA reads TGTGCCAGCAGTTACTCGGGACTAGCCAAAAACATTCAGTACTTC. Translation: CASSYSGLAKNIQYF.

The chain has TRBV27 and TRBJ1-5; D possibly corresponds to TRBD1 (5 bases). Trimming took off 0 bases at V and 1 base at J, with 10 bases between the two ends. The CDR3 runs to 16 residues. Germline loops: CDR1 MNHEY, CDR2 SMNVEV (reference sequence). DNA of the CDR3: TGTGCCAGCAGTTTATCTGGGGGAGGGAGCAATCAGCCCCAGCATTTT. Encoded protein: CASSLSGGGSNQPQHF.

V gene TRBV5-8 combines with J gene TRBJ1-1; 12 bases match TRBD1. The CDR3 has 15 amino acids. Germline trimming cut 4 bases from V and 5 bases from J; bases unmatched to any gene: 6. Germline CDR1 and CDR2: SGHTS and YDEGEE. The CDR3 bases are TGTGCCAGCAGCCCGGGACAGGGGGCGGGGACTGAAGCTTTCTTT. It yields the protein CASSPGQGAGTEAFF. The variable domain in full, with the rest retrieved from reference TRBV5-8 and TRBJ1-1, is EAGVTQSPTHLIKTRGQQATLRCSPISGHTSVYWYQQALGLGLQFLLWYDEGEERNRGNFPPRFSGRQFPNYSSELNVNALELEDSALYLCASSPGQGAGTEAFFGQGTRLTVV.

The V and J genes are TRBV5-4 and TRBJ2-3; 9 bases agree with TRBD1. V lost 4 bases and J lost 5; bases outside the gene matches: 11. This CDR3 spans 16 amino acids. Germline V gene data show CDR1 as SGHNT and CDR2 as YYREEE (reference sequence). The CDR3 region has the DNA TGTGCCAGCAGCCAACGGACAGGGGTATATTTAGATACGCAGTATTTT. Its protein is CASSQRTGVYLDTQYF. Complete variable domain (other parts from reference TRBV5-4 and TRBJ2-3): ETGVTQSPTHLIKTRGQQVTLRCSSQSGHNTVSWYQQALGQGPQFIFQYYREEENGRGNFPPRFSGLQFPNYSSELNVNALELDDSALYLCASSQRTGVYLDTQYFGPGTRLTVL.

V gene TRBV30 combines with J gene TRBJ1-1, with D perhaps TRBD1 (5 bases). This CDR3 has 14 amino acids. Germline CDR1 is GTSNPN and CDR2 is SVGIG (reference sequence). The V end lost 0 bases, the J end lost 3 bases, and 11 bases lay between the germline ends. CDR3 region: CAWSVYWGDTEAFF. The CDR3 coding sequence is TGTGCCTGGAGTGTATATTGGGGGGACACTGAAGCTTTCTTT. The variable domain in full, with the rest retrieved from reference TRBV30 and TRBJ1-1, is SQTIHQWPATLVQPVGSPLSLECTVEGTSNPNLYWYRQAAGRGLQLLFYSVGIGQISSEVPQNLSASRPQDRQFILSSKKLLLSDSGFYLCAWSVYWGDTEAFFGQGTRLTVV.

There are a few counts of this clone. The gene calls are TRBV5-1 and TRBJ2-1; D might be TRBD2 (6 bases). CDR1 is SGHRS, CDR2 YFSETQ, per germline. With 4 bases removed from V and 10 bases from J, the gap between germline ends came to 24 bases. This CDR3 has 16 amino acids. This CDR3 reads CASSPREVGGMEEQFF. Here the CDR3 DNA reads TGCGCCAGCAGCCCTAGGGAGGTAGGCGGGATGGAGGAGCAGTTCTTC. The complete variable domain, with remaining parts taken from reference TRBV5-1 and TRBJ2-1, reads KAGVTQTPRYLIKTRGQQVTLSCSPISGHRSVSWYQQTPGQGLQFLFEYFSETQRNKGNFPGRFSGRQFSNSRSEMNVSTLELGDSALYLCASSPREVGGMEEQFFGPGTRLTVL.